The 21 T cell receptor beta chains below come from one sample, sequenced in a study of T cell responses to AZD1222 COVID-19 vaccine (TCRdb year 2021). The sample's time point, from its label and the paper: about 28 days (+/-7) after the second vaccine dose. The library was obtained by the immunoSEQ multiplex PCR assay. Held by TCRdb, this immuneACCESS table contains in-frame sequences only and omits some clones. Under half of the omission traces to an unresolved V gene where checked; the cause of the rest is unknown. The sample table contains about 86,000 clones; only one count was recorded for around nine tenths of them. Less than 9% of the sample comes from the top ten. The sample in question was peripheral blood, obtained 28 days after the second AZD1222 dose. Every receptor here comes from an adult who received the AZD1222 COVID-19 vaccine.

The CDR3 spells CASSQVWGRGQETQYF. The CDR3 coding sequence is TGTGCCAGCAGCCAAGTATGGGGTAGGGGGCAAGAGACCCAGTACTTC. The chain uses TRBV3-1 (or the pseudogene TRBV3-2) and TRBJ2-5, with D possibly matching TRBD1 (6 bases). The CDR3 extends over 16 amino acids. The V gene lost 1 base and the J gene lost 2 bases, with 14 bases spanning the gap. Germline V gene data show CDR1 as LGHDT and CDR2 as YNNKEL (reference sequence).

The J gene is TRBJ1-4, the V gene TRBV7-9, with unresolved D. Trimming took off 7 bases at V and 8 bases at J, with 17 bases between the two ends. CDR1 and CDR2 from the germline V gene are SEHNR and FQNEAQ (reference sequence). This CDR3 spans 14 amino acids. In DNA, the CDR3 is TGTGCCAGCATAGCTTCCGGGCTGGGGGAAAAACTGTTTTTT. As protein: CASIASGLGEKLFF.

The chain uses TRBV12-3 or TRBV12-4 and TRBJ1-2, with TRBD1 as a possible D gene (6 bases). There are 13 residues in the CDR3. The ends were cut back, 8 bases at V and 8 bases at J, with 18 bases in the middle. CDR3 sequence: CASASFDTGGYTF. The CDR3 bases are TGTGCCAGCGCAAGCTTCGACACAGGGGGCTACACCTTC.

V usage is TRBV27 and J usage is TRBJ1-6; TRBD1 matches at 9 bases. J was trimmed by 9 bases and V by 2 bases; bases with no gene match: 8. The CDR3 is made up of 16 amino acids. Germline V CDR1 and CDR2: MNHEY, SMNVEV (reference sequence). In DNA form, the CDR3 reads TGTGCCAGCAGTTTAACAGGGGGCGAAATGGGTTCACCCCTCCACTTT. As protein: CASSLTGGEMGSPLHF.

V is TRBV11-2 and J is TRBJ1-1, with D perhaps matching TRBD1 (6 bases). V lost 5 bases, J lost 4 bases, and 17 bases lay in between. Per germline, CDR1 SGHAT and CDR2 FQNNGV. This CDR3 comprises 15 residues. The CDR3 protein is CASSLQQGQGTEAFF. CDR3 bases: TGTGCCAGCAGCCTTCAACAGGGCCAGGGCACTGAAGCTTTCTTT. The entire variable domain, with the rest obtained from reference TRBV11-2 and TRBJ1-1, is as follows: EAGVAQSPRYKIIEKRQSVAFWCNPISGHATLYWYQQILGQGPKLLIQFQNNGVVDDSQLPKDRFSAERLKGVDSTLKIQPAKLEDSAVYLCASSLQQGQGTEAFFGQGTRLTVV.

This chain's CDR3 is CASSSPGAGGNYEQYF. The DNA for the CDR3 is TGTGCCAGCAGTTCCCCAGGGGCGGGAGGAAACTACGAGCAGTACTTC. This chain uses TRBV28 with TRBJ2-7, with TRBD2 matching 8 bases. Per germline, CDR1 MDHEN and CDR2 SYDVKM. The length of the CDR3 is 16 residues. The J segment lost 3 bases and the V segment lost 4 bases, leaving 11 bases of the junction unmatched. The variable domain in full, with the rest retrieved from reference TRBV28 and TRBJ2-7, is DVKVTQSSRYLVKRTGEKVFLECVQDMDHENMFWYRQDPGLGLRLIYFSYDVKMKEKGDIPEGYSVSREKKERFSLILESASTNQTSMYLCASSSPGAGGNYEQYFGPGTRLTVT.

The J gene is TRBJ2-3, the V gene TRBV24-1, with a possible D match to TRBD1 (5 bases). V lost 6 bases and J lost 3, with 9 bases in between. CDR3 size: 13 residues. CDR1 is KGHDR and CDR2 is SFDVKD in the germline V gene. CDR3 sequence reads: CATSYAGTDTQYF. In DNA, the CDR3 is TGTGCCACCAGTTATGCAGGGACAGATACGCAGTATTTT.

The chain links TRBV15 to TRBJ1-5, with TRBD1 as a possible D gene (6 bases). The CDR3 covers 17 residues. Per germline, CDR1 LNHNV and CDR2 YYDKDF (reference sequence). Trimming shortened V by 0 bases and J by 0 bases, and 12 bases separated the two germline ends. In DNA form, the CDR3 reads TGTGCCACCAGCAGAGAAGGAGGGGGATATAGCAATCAGCCCCAGCATTTT. Translating it yields CATSREGGGYSNQPQHF.

This clone was observed once. This rearrangement joins TRBV7-9 to TRBJ2-7, with 9 nucleotides matching TRBD1. This CDR3 spans 16 amino acids. Germline-derived CDR1 and CDR2 are SEHNR and FQNEAQ (reference sequence). J was trimmed by 5 bases and V by 3 bases; bases with no gene match: 11. The CDR3 sequence: CASSFHGGTGLDEQYF. As DNA, the CDR3 is TGTGCCAGCAGCTTTCACGGTGGGACAGGGCTGGACGAGCAGTACTTC.

The gene calls are TRBV9 and TRBJ1-3; no firm D call. There are 15 residues in the CDR3. Trimming left V 2 bases short and J 0 bases short, with 9 bases between. Germline lookup yields CDR1 SGDLS and CDR2 YYNGEE. The CDR3 DNA reads as TGTGCCAGCAGCGTGTCCTGGAGCTCTGGAAACACCATATATTTT. This encodes CASSVSWSSGNTIYF.

The genes are TRBV5-6 and TRBJ2-7; 7 bases match TRBD1. In germline, CDR1 is SGHDT, CDR2 YYEEEE. The J segment lost 9 bases and the V segment lost 4 bases, leaving 13 bases of the junction unmatched. The CDR3 spans 14 residues. This chain's CDR3 is CASSKEKGAPGQYF. The CDR3 nucleotides read TGTGCCAGCAGCAAGGAGAAGGGGGCGCCAGGGCAGTACTTC.

This clone was picked up a small number of times. DNA for the CDR3: TGTGCCACCAGCAGAGTTGCGGGAGGGCCCGATGAGCAGTTCTTC. It yields the protein CATSRVAGGPDEQFF. The chain joins TRBV15 to TRBJ2-1; 9 nucleotides agree with TRBD2. The V gene's germline CDR1 is LNHNV and CDR2 YYDKDF (reference sequence). This CDR3 region has 15 residues. J gave up 8 bases and V 1 base, and 6 bases lay outside the gene matches.

The chain employs TRBV27 and TRBJ1-2; a possible D gene is TRBD1 (5 bases). The CDR3 sequence is 12 residues long. V gave up 0 bases and J gave up 8 bases, with 7 bases separating them. Germline assignment: CDR1 MNHEY and CDR2 SMNVEV (reference sequence). As DNA, the CDR3 is TGTGCCAGCAGTTTATCAGGACAAGGCTACACCTTC. Protein product: CASSLSGQGYTF.

The J gene is TRBJ2-2, the V gene TRBV9; D unresolved. Germline loops: CDR1 SGDLS, CDR2 YYNGEE. CDR3 length equals 12 residues. Trimming removed 5 bases from V and 7 bases from J, with 9 bases in between. The CDR3 region has the DNA TGTGCCAGCAGAGGGAACGGCGGGGAGCTGTTTTTT. The encoded protein is CASRGNGGELFF.

The V and J genes are TRBV29-1 and TRBJ2-1; D ambiguous. Germline V lookup: CDR1 SQVTM, CDR2 ANQGSEA. The CDR3 contains 10 residues. The ends were cut back, 4 bases at V and 13 bases at J, with 11 bases in the middle. The CDR3 reads CSVAFGPQFF. CDR3 bases: TGCAGCGTTGCCTTCGGGCCACAGTTCTTC.

Only one count was recorded for this clone. V usage is TRBV28 and J usage is TRBJ1-4; 7 bases match TRBD1. Germline assignment: CDR1 MDHEN and CDR2 SYDVKM. This CDR3 contains 16 residues. The ends lost 4 bases at V and 4 bases at J; junction bases unmatched: 9. The CDR3, as DNA: TGTGCCAGCAGTTCGCTCTTACAGGGGCGTAATGAAAAACTGTTTTTT. Translated, it gives CASSSLLQGRNEKLFF.

The gene calls are TRBV5-1 and TRBJ1-6, with no clear D. The CDR3 consists of 14 residues. CDR1 is SGHRS and CDR2 is YFSETQ in the germline V gene. V lost 4 bases, J lost 6 bases, and 11 bases lay in between. The CDR3 loop reads CASSPAGGNSPLHF. Here the CDR3 DNA reads TGCGCCAGCAGCCCGGCGGGTGGTAATTCACCCCTCCACTTT.

The V and J genes are TRBV3-1 (or the pseudogene TRBV3-2) and TRBJ2-3; 7 positions agree with TRBD2. The CDR3 runs to 19 residues. V was clipped by 1 base and J by 2 bases; unmatched bases: 15. Germline V gene lookup returns CDR1 LGHDT and CDR2 YNNKEL (reference sequence). CDR3 in DNA: TGTGCCAGCAGCCAAGCGGTATTGGGGAAACTAGCGACCACAGATACGCAGTATTTT. Translating gives CASSQAVLGKLATTDTQYF.

The chain is built from TRBV12-3 or TRBV12-4 and TRBJ2-7, with D perhaps matching TRBD1 (6 bases). The CDR3 is 13 amino acids. The V end lost 5 bases, the J end lost 3 bases, and 11 bases lay between the germline ends. The CDR3: CASSQQGLYEQYF. For the CDR3, the DNA is TGTGCCAGCAGTCAACAGGGTCTCTACGAGCAGTACTTC.

J is TRBJ2-7 and V is TRBV4-3; TRBD2 aligns across 7 bases. This CDR3 spans 15 amino acids. Germline assignment: CDR1 LGHNA and CDR2 YSLEER. J was trimmed by 3 bases and V by 0 bases; bases with no gene match: 5. CDR3 region: CASSQDRLAVYEQYF. The CDR3 DNA reads as TGCGCCAGCAGCCAAGATCGGCTAGCGGTCTACGAGCAGTACTTC.

The chain couples TRBV11-3 to TRBJ1-1, with D possibly being TRBD1 (5 bases). The V and J ends lost 1 base and 8 bases respectively, with 8 bases between them. Germline V gene data show CDR1 as SGHNT and CDR2 as YENEEA. This CDR3 has 12 residues. CDR3 coding DNA: TGTGCCAGCAGCTTAGGGTCAGGGGAAGCTTTCTTT. Translated, it gives CASSLGSGEAFF.